The 21 T cell receptor beta chains reported below all come from one sample, sequenced in a study of regulatory T cells in long-lasting Graves disease. TCR beta libraries were built with iRepertoire HTBI primers and Arm-PCR of CDR3 regions. In TCRdb, the multiplex PCR reads were re-called with MiXCR into one record per CDR3 protein. The sample carries some 450,000 distinct CDR3 sequences, around 20% recorded once. Time point specified: persistent/refractory GD, antithyroid drugs over 5 years with positive TRAb. There was RNA extracted from PBMCs, and the TCR library was made from it. The sequenced sample was peripheral blood mononuclear cells (PBMCs), obtained when the disease was refractory, from a patient treated with antithyroid drugs. The receptors here all came from a female donor with Graves disease.

This clonotype was found a few times. The gene calls are TRBV6-2 or TRBV6-3 and TRBJ2-7, with D unclear. The V gene's germline CDR1 is MNHEY and CDR2 SVGEGT. Trimming shortened V by 2 bases and J by 6 bases, and 17 bases separated the two germline ends. There are 15 residues in the CDR3. CDR3 nucleotide sequence: TGTGCCAGCAGTTACGGCCGGCAGATCTCCCTCGAGCAGTACTTC. It specifies CASSYGRQISLEQYF.

This clonotype came up many times. The chain couples TRBV20-1 to TRBJ1-1; TRBD1 matches at 7 bases. Looked up from germline, CDR1 is DFQATT and CDR2 is SNEGSKA (reference sequence). Losses at the gene ends were 6 bases for V and 0 bases for J; bases not matched to a gene: 4. The CDR3 runs to 13 residues. The CDR3 nucleotides are TGCAGTGCGGCTCAGGGGGTGAACACTGAAGCTTTCTTT. This codes for CSAAQGVNTEAFF.

The rearrangement joins TRBV6-2 or TRBV6-3 to TRBJ2-7, with 9 bases identical to TRBD2. Trimming removed 2 bases from V and 4 bases from J; junction bases left unmatched: 6. Per the germline V gene, CDR1 is MNHEY and CDR2 is SVGEGT. The CDR3 extends over 15 amino acids. CDR3 in amino acids: CASSYMGLADYEQYF. The CDR3 nucleotides are TGTGCCAGCAGTTACATGGGACTAGCAGATTACGAGCAGTACTTC.

This clonotype was found a few times. A much larger clone sits a single nucleotide away, making a read error possible. The chain has TRBV28 and TRBJ1-2, with D possibly being TRBD1 (6 bases). Germline V gene lookup returns CDR1 MDHEN and CDR2 SYDVKM. This CDR3 is 13 amino acids long. CDR3 protein: CASEGGRRYGYAF. CDR3 in DNA: TGTGCCAGCGAGGGGGGGCGCCGGTATGGCTACGCCTTC.

This clonotype was seen at least ten times. The rearrangement uses TRBV24-1 and TRBJ2-7, with 11 bases aligning to TRBD1. V shed 0 bases and J 0 bases; nucleotides not matched to a gene: 0. The germline V gene has CDR1 KGHDR and CDR2 SFDVKD. This CDR3 is built from 16 residues. In DNA form, the CDR3 reads TGTGCCACCAGTGATTTGGGGACAGGGGGCTCCTACGAGCAGTACTTC. It is translated as CATSDLGTGGSYEQYF.

The rearrangement joins TRBV18 to TRBJ1-4; tentatively, D is TRBD1 (6 bases). Trimming shortened V by 3 bases and J by 7 bases, and 12 bases separated the two germline ends. There are 14 residues in the CDR3. Germline V gene lookup returns CDR1 KGHSH and CDR2 LQKENI. The CDR3 protein is CASSPEGEAEKLFF. In DNA form, the CDR3 reads TGTGCCAGCTCACCGGAGGGGGAGGCTGAAAAACTGTTTTTT. The variable domain in full, completed from reference TRBV18 and TRBJ1-4, reads NAGVMQNPRHLVRRRGQEARLRCSPMKGHSHVYWYRQLPEEGLKFMVYLQKENIIDESGMPKERFSAEFPKEGPSILRIQQVVRGDSAAYFCASSPEGEAEKLFFGSGTQLSVL.

In this sample, this clonotype turned up a few times. The CDR3 DNA reads TGCAGTGCCACTCTTCCGGGAGGCTACGAGCAGTACTTC. Translating gives CSATLPGGYEQYF. J is TRBJ2-7 and V is TRBV20-1, with 7 bases that match TRBD2. The V gene's germline CDR1 is DFQATT and CDR2 SNEGSKA (reference sequence). The CDR3 length is 13 residues. The V and J ends lost 6 bases and 3 bases, in that order; junction bases with no gene match: 8.

This clonotype came up a few times. The rearrangement joins TRBV2 to TRBJ1-5; 12 bases are shared with TRBD1. V was clipped by 10 bases and J by 7 bases; unmatched bases: 8. This CDR3 spans 14 amino acids. Germline V lookup: CDR1 SNHLY, CDR2 FYNNEI. In DNA form, the CDR3 reads TGTGCCACCCGGACCGGGACAGGGGGCCAGCCCCAGCATTTT. Protein sequence: CATRTGTGGQPQHF.

This clonotype appeared a few times. The V and J genes are TRBV7-9 and TRBJ1-1, with 8 bases aligning to TRBD1. The germline V gene encodes CDR1 SEHNR and CDR2 FQNEAQ (reference sequence). J lost 11 bases, V lost 1 base, and 6 bases had no gene match. CDR3 length equals 13 residues. This CDR3 is CASSLVGTGVAFF. CDR3 sequence (DNA): TGTGCCAGCAGCTTAGTCGGGACAGGAGTGGCTTTCTTT.

The rearrangement links TRBV15 to TRBJ2-7; 9 positions agree with TRBD1. V trimming: 1 base; J trimming: 0 bases; junction bases outside the gene matches: 19. Per the germline V gene, CDR1 is LNHNV and CDR2 is YYDKDF (reference sequence). The CDR3 is 21 residues long. This CDR3 reads CATSRGWITGGLAGNSYEQYF. The CDR3 nucleotides are TGTGCCACCAGCAGAGGGTGGATCACAGGGGGCCTGGCGGGAAACTCCTACGAGCAGTACTTC.

The gene calls are TRBV7-2 and TRBJ2-7; 9 nucleotides align to TRBD2. Germline trimming cut 5 bases from V and 3 bases from J; bases unmatched to any gene: 5. Germline values: CDR1 SGHTA, CDR2 FQGNSA. CDR3 length: 14 amino acids. The CDR3 coding sequence is TGTGCCAGCAGCCCGGCGGGAGGGGTCTACGAGCAGTACTTC. It codes for CASSPAGGVYEQYF.

The chain uses TRBV19 and TRBJ1-1; TRBD1 aligns across 8 bases. The CDR3 has 15 amino acids. Germline V lookup: CDR1 LNHDA, CDR2 SQIVND (reference sequence). The ends lost 6 bases at V and 1 base at J; junction bases unmatched: 7. CDR3 coding DNA: TGTGCCAGTAGGAGACAGGGGAGTTCGAACACTGAAGCTTTCTTT. Translation: CASRRQGSSNTEAFF.

The chain combines TRBV20-1 with TRBJ2-7; perhaps TRBD1 as D (6 bases). CDR1 is DFQATT and CDR2 is SNEGSKA in the germline V gene (reference sequence). Trimming cost V 5 bases and J 3 bases, with 14 bases left between them. The CDR3 totals 13 residues. In DNA form, the CDR3 reads TGCAGTGCTGAAACCACAGGGAACTACGAGCAGTACTTC. Translation: CSAETTGNYEQYF.

J is TRBJ2-7 and V is TRBV4-2, with TRBD2 matching over 8 bases. The CDR3 totals 16 residues. The V gene's germline CDR1 is LGHNA and CDR2 YNFKEQ. Trimming removed 1 base from V and 6 bases from J; junction bases left unmatched: 11. The DNA for the CDR3 is TGTGCCAGCAGCCAAGGTATAACTAGCGGCCCGATCGAGCAGTACTTC. Translation: CASSQGITSGPIEQYF.

This clonotype was observed a handful of times. The V and J genes are TRBV2 and TRBJ2-2, with D uncertain. V lost 1 base and J lost 4, with 13 bases in between. The CDR3 covers 16 residues. Germline CDR1 and CDR2: SNHLY and FYNNEI. As DNA, the CDR3 is TGTGCCAGCAGTGAAGGTTTTAGAGTGATCACCGGGGAGCTGTTTTTT. Translated: CASSEGFRVITGELFF.

About this clonotype: No conserved phenylalanine or tryptophan is present at the end of the CDR3, so a read error is the likely explanation. V usage is TRBV29-1 and J usage is TRBJ2-7; D is uncertain. Trimming removed 4 bases from V and 0 bases from J, with 13 bases in between. CDR1 SQVTM and CDR2 ANQGSEA come from the germline V gene. The CDR3 sequence is 14 residues long. In DNA form, the CDR3 reads TGCAGCGTTGGAAAGCTCTCTTCCTCCTACGAGCAGTACCTC. It encodes CSVGKLSSSYEQYL.

This clonotype was counted many times. V usage is TRBV13 and J usage is TRBJ2-5, with D hard to call. Trimming removed 2 bases at V and 2 bases at J, with 9 bases between. This CDR3 has 14 amino acids. Germline assignment: CDR1 PRHDT and CDR2 FYEKMQ (reference sequence). The CDR3 spells CASSLKWTQETQYF. The CDR3 DNA reads as TGTGCCAGCAGCTTAAAGTGGACGCAAGAGACCCAGTACTTC.

The chain links TRBV3-1 to TRBJ2-2; TRBD1 agrees at 11 bases. In germline, CDR1 is LGHDT, CDR2 YNNKEL (reference sequence). The CDR3 is 15 residues long. J gave up 6 bases and V 3 bases, and 3 bases lay outside the gene matches. The CDR3 sequence is CASSQPGQGAGELFF. The CDR3 coding sequence is TGTGCCAGCAGCCAGCCGGGACAGGGGGCCGGGGAGCTGTTTTTT.

This clonotype occurred a few times. A clone one base away is much larger, so this may be a read error. The rearrangement joins TRBV2 to TRBJ2-2, with TRBD1 as a possible D gene (6 bases). CDR3 length equals 14 residues. CDR1 and CDR2 from the germline V gene are SNHLY and FYNNEI. The CDR3 DNA reads as TGTGCCAGCAGTGTCAGGGGTAGAACCGGGGAGCTGTCTTTT. As protein: CASSVRGRTGELSF.

This clonotype came up once. This may stem from a read error, because a much larger clone lies one nucleotide away. V gene TRBV2 combines with J gene TRBJ2-5; 14 bases line up with TRBD2. The CDR3 has 15 residues. Per the germline V gene, CDR1 is SNHLY and CDR2 is FYNNEI. CDR3 bases: TGTGCCAGCAGTACCGGGACTAGCGGGAGAGAGGCCCAGTACTTC. It translates to CASSTGTSGREAQYF.

This clonotype was counted many times. This chain uses TRBV12-3 or TRBV12-4 with TRBJ2-7; TRBD1 aligns across 11 bases. This CDR3 has 15 amino acids. The J segment lost 1 base and the V segment lost 7 bases, leaving 6 bases of the junction unmatched. This CDR3 is CASTKDRGPSYEQYF. The CDR3 DNA reads as TGTGCCAGCACTAAGGACAGGGGGCCTTCCTACGAGCAGTACTTC.